This T cell receptor beta chain came from a study of CD8+CD57+ T cells in acquired aplastic anemia. Broader study findings: Levels of CD8+ Simpson's diversity were not significantly distinct in patients versus controls.

The CDR3 is 13 residues long. The germline CDR1 and CDR2 sequences are MRHNA and SNTAGT. According to the study, genomic DNA was the template for TCR beta VDJ and CDR3 profiling. A single record per CDR3 protein comes from TCRdb applying MiXCR to the reads. The profile shows hundreds of thousands of distinct CDR3 sequences, 65% to 80% of them singletons. On this clonotype itself: Its matching antigen is unknown. At one end the junction does not follow the germline gene, possibly because of a read error.

This receptor was taken from a human donor in good health, serving as a control. Specimen: sorted CD4+, CD8+, or CD8+CD57+ T cells (not recorded which) from PBMCs. V usage is TRBV6-4 and J usage is TRBJ1-1, with unresolved D. CDR3 residues: CASSMEAPSDPAF. The DNA of the CDR3 is TGTGCCAGCAGTATGGAGGCACCCTCTGACCCAGCATTT.